This TCR beta chain was retrieved from a study of T cell responses to AZD1222 COVID-19 vaccine. The trim removed 8 bases at V and 7 bases at J, leaving 9 bases unmatched. Germline CDR1 reads MNHEY; CDR2 reads SVGAGI. This CDR3 is 15 amino acids long. Method: immunoSEQ multiplex PCR; TCRdb's copy keeps in-frame clones and lacks some. This table has 90,000 to 120,000 clones, 87% appearing once. The starting material was peripheral blood, obtained 28 days after the second AZD1222 dose. This TCR was recovered from an adult who received the AZD1222 COVID-19 vaccine. The rearrangement uses TRBV6-5 and TRBJ1-6; TRBD1 aligns across 9 bases. CDR3 region: CASDDFTGGNSPLHF. The DNA for the CDR3 is TGTGCCAGCGACGATTTTACAGGGGGCAATTCACCCCTCCACTTT.